This is a list of T cell receptor beta chains from one sample in a study of CD8+CD57+ T cells in acquired aplastic anemia. One entry per CDR3 protein results from TCRdb running MiXCR on the reads. The sample includes about 70,000 distinct CDR3 sequences, around 50% of them seen just once. What was sequenced was sorted CD4+, CD8+, or CD8+CD57+ T cells (not recorded which) from PBMCs. The receptors here all came from a human donor in good health, serving as a control. Each CDR3 is given with its conserved first and last residue. D genes are given only for firm matches. Clone size, where shown, is once, few, many, or a class for clones that have expanded.

cdr3_nt,cdr3_aa,d_call,clone_size,j_call,v_call
TGTGCCAGCAGGACCGGGACTAGCGGGAGTTACGAGCAGTACTTC,CASRTGTSGSYEQYF,TRBD2,NA,TRBJ2-7,TRBV2
TGCAGTGCTGGGCCAGGGGGTAGGATCGCCGAGCAGTACTTC,CSAGPGGRIAEQYF,TRBD1,NA,TRBJ2-7,TRBV20-1
TGTGCCACCAGTGATCCTGGACTAGCGGGGGCCCAAGAGACCCAGTACTTC,CATSDPGLAGAQETQYF,TRBD2,NA,TRBJ2-5,TRBV24-1
TGTGCCAGCAGCCTTACCCGGGGAGAGACCCAGTACTTC,CASSLTRGETQYF,NA,few,TRBJ2-5,TRBV7-9
TGTGCCATCAGTGGGGGGAATAATTCACCCCTCCACTTT,CAISGGNNSPLHF,NA,NA,TRBJ1-6,TRBV10-3
TGTGCCAGCAGTGAAGCGGAGGACAGGGGCTACGAGCAGTACTTC,CASSEAEDRGYEQYF,TRBD1,many,TRBJ2-7,TRBV6-1
TGCAGTGCTAGCGGCCCCGATGGGTCCGAGCAGTACTTC,CSASGPDGSEQYF,NA,NA,TRBJ2-7,TRBV20-1
TGTGCCAGCTCACCACTCCCTAGGAATGAAAAACTGTTTTTT,CASSPLPRNEKLFF,NA,NA,TRBJ1-4,TRBV18
TGTGCCAGCAGTGAAATCGGGACAGGGGCGGAAGATACGCAGTATTTT,CASSEIGTGAEDTQYF,TRBD1,NA,TRBJ2-3,TRBV2
TGTGCCTGGAGTGTACGGGAGGGAACAGATACGCGGTATTTT,CAWSVREGTDTRYF,TRBD2,few,TRBJ2-3,TRBV30